The 32 T cell receptor beta chains given below trace back to one sample, sequenced in a study of somatic mutations in cytotoxic T cells in rheumatoid arthritis. Sequencing used immunoSEQ multiplex PCR; TCRdb keeps in-frame clones, though not all of them. The data contain 12,000 or so clones, 65% to 75% of them singletons. The sequenced sample consisted of CD8+ T cells sorted from blood. These receptors were taken from a man aged 65 to 85 in good health.

The chain recombines TRBV7-6 with TRBJ2-7; D gene uncertain. V was cut by 2 bases and J by 3 bases, with 17 bases left in between. The CDR3 loop spans 16 amino acids. Germline CDR1 is SGHVS and CDR2 is FNYEAQ. In nucleotides, the CDR3 is TGTGCCAGCAGCTTAAGGGCTGATGGCCGACTCTACGAGCAGTACTTC. Amino acids: CASSLRADGRLYEQYF.

For this clone: One end of the junction varies from germline; a read error may be responsible. CDR3 sequence (DNA): TGTGCCAGCAGTGAAGCTAGCTCTGGGGGCAACGTCCTGACTTTC. Amino acids: CASSEASSGGNVLTF. The chain links TRBV6-1 to TRBJ2-6; D may match TRBD1 or TRBD2 (5 bases each). Germline CDR1 and CDR2: MNHNS and SASEGT. The CDR3 is made up of 15 amino acids.

This clone was detected once. This sequence joins TRBV20-1 and TRBJ2-5; D is undetermined. The germline V and J ends were trimmed by 2 bases and 5 bases, with 3 bases remaining between them. CDR1 and CDR2 from the germline V gene are DFQATT and SNEGSKA (reference sequence). There are 10 residues in the CDR3. CDR3 sequence reads: CSARFETQYF. The CDR3, as DNA: TGCAGTGCTAGATTTGAGACCCAGTACTTC.

This clone occurred a few times. The rearrangement uses TRBV19 and TRBJ2-3; TRBD2 matches 12 bases. V shed 6 bases, J shed 0 bases, and the junction held 22 bases outside the gene matches. The CDR3 runs to 22 residues. Germline lookup yields CDR1 LNHDA and CDR2 SQIVND (reference sequence). CDR3 in amino acids: CASSHRSRLGLAGITSTDTQYF. CDR3 DNA sequence: TGTGCCAGTAGCCACCGTAGCCGGCTAGGACTAGCGGGAATCACTAGCACAGATACGCAGTATTTT.

The rearrangement joins TRBV6-1 to TRBJ2-1; weak D call: TRBD2 (6 bases). CDR3 length equals 18 residues. CDR1 is MNHNS, CDR2 SASEGT, per germline. With 1 base removed from V and 4 bases from J, the gap between germline ends came to 20 bases. In DNA, the CDR3 is TGTGCCAGCAGTGAAGTTTTAATGGAGGGGCCACGTTACAATGAGCAGTTCTTC. As protein: CASSEVLMEGPRYNEQFF.

V usage is TRBV2 and J usage is TRBJ2-7; 10 nucleotides agree with TRBD1. The CDR3 is 15 amino acids. Germline V CDR1 and CDR2: SNHLY, FYNNEI. Losses at the gene ends were 4 bases for V and 7 bases for J; bases not matched to a gene: 10. CDR3 DNA sequence: TGTGCCAGCAGTGGCACAGCGGACAGGGGGTTTGAGCAGTACTTC. It specifies CASSGTADRGFEQYF.

For the CDR3, the DNA is TGTGCCTGGAGTCGAGGTATAGGGACTGAAGCTTTCTTT. Its protein is CAWSRGIGTEAFF. The rearrangement uses TRBV30 and TRBJ1-1, with D uncertain. The V and J ends lost 2 bases and 5 bases respectively, with 12 bases between them. CDR1 and CDR2 (germline): GTSNPN, SVGIG (reference sequence). The CDR3 spans 13 residues.

This CDR3 is CACGEGSYNSPLHF. The CDR3 DNA reads TGTGCCTGCGGGGAAGGCTCCTATAATTCACCCCTCCACTTT. V is TRBV6-1 and J is TRBJ1-6; D is unresolved. V was trimmed by 11 bases and J by 0 bases, leaving 11 bases between them. The CDR3 contains 14 residues. CDR1 is MNHNS, CDR2 SASEGT, per germline.

The chain employs TRBV10-3 and TRBJ2-5; D not resolved. The J call is in doubt because the DNA end fits TRBJ2-7 better. CDR1 and CDR2 (germline): ENHRY, SYGVKD. CDR3 size: 16 residues. CDR3 loop: CAISERSQGILYEQYF. The CDR3 DNA follows: TGTGCCATCAGTGAAAGGAGCCAAGGGATATTGTACGAGCAGTACTTC.

The genes are TRBV6-5 and TRBJ2-7, with TRBD2 as a possible D gene (6 bases). Germline loops: CDR1 MNHEY, CDR2 SVGAGI. V shed 2 bases and J shed 0 bases, with 8 bases lying between them. This CDR3 region has 14 residues. DNA of the CDR3: TGTGCCAGCAGTTACACTAGCAGCTCCTACGAGCAGTACTTC. It translates to CASSYTSSSYEQYF.

The V call is TRBV19, the J call TRBJ2-1; D is unclear. The CDR3 totals 13 residues. Deletions cut 3 bases from V and 7 bases from J, with 10 bases between. Looked up from germline, CDR1 is LNHDA and CDR2 is SQIVND (reference sequence). The CDR3 region has the DNA TGTGCCAGTAGTATCGATTGGTCTAATGAGCAGTTCTTC. It is translated as CASSIDWSNEQFF.

This clone has more than one count but fewer than ten. V usage is TRBV7-9 and J usage is TRBJ2-7; D gene uncertain. Germline CDR1 is SEHNR and CDR2 is FQNEAQ (reference sequence). The length of the CDR3 is 13 residues. V was shortened by 6 bases and J by 4 bases, with 13 bases between the two germline ends. Written as DNA, the CDR3 is TGTGCCAGCAGTCCTCCTGGGGATTACGAGCAGTACTTC. The encoded protein is CASSPPGDYEQYF.

This chain uses TRBV9 with TRBJ2-3, with 10 bases identical to TRBD2. Germline V gives CDR1 SGDLS, CDR2 YYNGEE. V shed 0 bases, J shed 4 bases, and the junction held 14 bases outside the gene matches. There are 19 residues in the CDR3. CDR3 protein: CASSVAWSGRADNPDTQYF. DNA for the CDR3: TGTGCCAGCAGCGTAGCTTGGAGCGGGAGGGCCGATAATCCAGATACGCAGTATTTT.

The V call is TRBV5-6, the J call TRBJ1-2; D might be TRBD1 (6 bases). This CDR3 contains 14 residues. The V end lost 0 bases, the J end lost 4 bases, and 10 bases lay between the germline ends. The germline CDR1 and CDR2 sequences are SGHDT and YYEEEE. CDR3 in DNA: TGTGCCAGCAGCTTGGCCAGGGGAAGCTATGGCTACACCTTC. Its translation is CASSLARGSYGYTF.

This sequence joins TRBV11-3 and TRBJ2-1; tentatively, D is TRBD2 (5 bases). This CDR3 spans 13 amino acids. Trimming pared 4 bases from V and 2 bases from J, leaving 6 bases between. Germline V lookup: CDR1 SGHNT, CDR2 YENEEA. CDR3 in amino acids: CASSSGTYNEQFF. The CDR3 DNA follows: TGTGCCAGCAGCTCCGGGACCTACAATGAGCAGTTCTTC. The full variable domain, rest sourced from reference TRBV11-3 and TRBJ2-1, is EAGVVQSPRYKIIEKKQPVAFWCNPISGHNTLYWYLQNLGQGPELLIRYENEEAVDDSQLPKDRFSAERLKGVDSTLKIQPAELGDSAVYLCASSSGTYNEQFFGPGTRLTVL.

Points on this clone: A junction boundary mismatches the germline segment, possibly from a read error. This chain uses TRBV6-6 with TRBJ1-2, with D hard to call. This CDR3 spans 12 amino acids. Germline-derived CDR1 and CDR2 are MNHNY and SVGAGI (reference sequence). The CDR3 nucleotides are TGTGCCAGCAGTACAACTAACTATGGCTACGCCTTC. As protein: CASSTTNYGYAF.

This rearrangement joins TRBV7-9 to TRBJ1-4; 7 nucleotides line up with TRBD1. V lost 5 bases to trimming and J lost 7 bases; unmatched junction nucleotides: 13. CDR3 length: 16 residues. Germline CDR1 SEHNR, CDR2 FQNEAQ (reference sequence). The CDR3 reads CASSPMTGLAAEKLFF. CDR3 sequence (DNA): TGTGCCAGCAGCCCGATGACAGGGTTGGCAGCTGAAAAACTGTTTTTT.

The chain carries TRBV27 and TRBJ2-7, with D maybe TRBD1 (7 bases). The V and J ends lost 2 bases and 1 base respectively, with 12 bases between them. This CDR3 spans 15 amino acids. CDR1 MNHEY and CDR2 SMNVEV come from the germline V gene (reference sequence). Here the CDR3 DNA reads TGTGCCAGCAGTTTAAGGGCAGGGGGGTCCTACGAGCAGTACTTC. Residues: CASSLRAGGSYEQYF.

The rearrangement uses TRBV6-5 and TRBJ2-6; D not resolved. Germline values: CDR1 MNHEY, CDR2 SVGAGI. Trimming removed 5 bases at V and 2 bases at J, with 4 bases between. The CDR3 sequence is 13 residues long. CDR3 in amino acids: CASSPTGANVLTF. The CDR3, as DNA: TGTGCCAGCAGTCCCACTGGGGCCAACGTCCTGACTTTC.

The chain is built from TRBV12-1 and TRBJ2-1; the table's D gene call, TRBD2, was not cross checked with the DNA. TRBV12-1 is a documented pseudogene. This CDR3 spans 15 amino acids. The CDR3 bases are TGTGCCAGCAGCTTTGGGGGGGGTCCAGGGTATGAGCAGTTCTTC. Its translation is CASSFGGGPGYEQFF.

V is TRBV7-3 and J is TRBJ2-7, with 7 bases that match TRBD2. CDR3 length: 15 residues. The junction had 15 bases not matched to a gene; V was cut back by 8 bases and J by 5 bases. From germline, CDR1 is SGHTA and CDR2 FQGTGA. CDR3 DNA sequence: TGTGCCAGCTCCTGGGAGGGCTTGTTAATCGACGAGCAGTACTTC. Residues: CASSWEGLLIDEQYF.

The rearrangement joins TRBV7-2 to TRBJ2-1, with 7 bases lining up with TRBD2. CDR1 is SGHTA, CDR2 FQGNSA, per germline. This CDR3 is 15 amino acids long. V shed 0 bases, J shed 7 bases, and the junction held 6 bases outside the gene matches. The CDR3 bases are TGTGCCAGCAGCTTAGCGGGAGGGCCAGAGAATGAGCAGTTCTTC. Translation: CASSLAGGPENEQFF.

This clone has only a few counts. V is TRBV9 and J is TRBJ2-3; D unclear. CDR1 is SGDLS, CDR2 YYNGEE, per germline. V shed 4 bases and J shed 1 base, with 7 bases lying between them. CDR3 size: 13 residues. The CDR3 DNA reads TGTGCCAGCAGCCCTTGGGGCACAGATACGCAGTATTTT. Translated: CASSPWGTDTQYF.

The rearrangement uses TRBV29-1 and TRBJ2-2, with 11 bases that match TRBD1. Germline values: CDR1 SQVTM, CDR2 ANQGSEA. The V gene end was trimmed by 3 bases and the J gene end by 0 bases; junction bases not matched to a gene: 0. The CDR3 length is 15 residues. As DNA, the CDR3 is TGCAGCGTTGAGGGACAGGGGGCGAACACCGGGGAGCTGTTTTTT. Protein sequence: CSVEGQGANTGELFF.

The J gene is TRBJ2-3, the V gene TRBV6-6; D ambiguous. CDR1 is MNHNY, CDR2 SVGAGI, per germline (reference sequence). CDR3 length equals 11 residues. Trimming took off 0 bases at V and 5 bases at J, with 0 bases between the two ends. CDR3 sequence: CASSYSDTQYF. CDR3 DNA sequence: TGTGCCAGCAGTTACTCAGATACGCAGTATTTT.

The chain is built from TRBV7-9 and TRBJ1-5, with no clear D. CDR3 size: 12 residues. CDR1 and CDR2 (germline): SEHNR, FQNEAQ (reference sequence). V was shortened by 5 bases and J by 0 bases, with 2 bases between the two germline ends. The CDR3, as DNA: TGTGCCAGCAGCCTTAGCAATCAGCCCCAGCATTTT. As protein: CASSLSNQPQHF. Looking up the rest from reference TRBV7-9 and TRBJ1-5 gives the full variable domain: DTGVSQNPRHKITKRGQNVTFRCDPISEHNRLYWYRQTLGQGPEFLTYFQNEAQLEKSRLLSDRFSAERPKGSFSTLEIQRTEQGDSAMYLCASSLSNQPQHFGDGTRLSIL.

This chain joins TRBV27 and TRBJ1-1; D is uncertain. The CDR3 is 12 amino acids. CDR1 MNHEY and CDR2 SMNVEV come from the germline V gene (reference sequence). Trimming removed 8 bases at V and 0 bases at J, with 7 bases between. The CDR3 is CASRTVNTEAFF. CDR3 DNA: TGTGCCAGCCGTACGGTGAACACTGAAGCTTTCTTT.

There are a few counts of this clone. The rearrangement links TRBV28 to TRBJ1-5; TRBD1 agrees at 7 bases. CDR1 and CDR2 (germline): MDHEN, SYDVKM. The CDR3 is 15 residues long. J gave up 6 bases and V 5 bases, and 10 bases lay outside the gene matches. The CDR3 sequence is CASSGLQGSGQPQHF. CDR3 nucleotide sequence: TGTGCCAGCAGTGGACTACAGGGGTCGGGTCAGCCCCAGCATTTT.

Sample share makes this clone medium-sized. This rearrangement joins TRBV28 to TRBJ1-1; tentative D call: TRBD1 (6 bases). V was shortened by 5 bases and J by 0 bases, with 19 bases between the two germline ends. Germline CDR1 and CDR2: MDHEN and SYDVKM. This CDR3 contains 17 residues. The CDR3 reads CASSPSRGGGMNTEAFF. The CDR3 bases are TGTGCCAGCAGTCCATCACGAGGGGGGGGAATGAACACTGAAGCTTTCTTT.

The V call is TRBV6-4, the J call TRBJ2-3; D is perhaps TRBD2 (6 bases). CDR1 and CDR2 (germline): MRHNA, SNTAGT. The CDR3 spans 14 residues. V was cut by 4 bases and J by 4 bases, with 12 bases left in between. CDR3 loop: CASSVEGTADTQYF. CDR3 bases: TGTGCCAGCAGTGTGGAGGGGACGGCAGATACGCAGTATTTT.

This chain uses TRBV11-2 with TRBJ1-2; 7 bases are shared with TRBD1. The germline V gene encodes CDR1 SGHAT and CDR2 FQNNGV. J gave up 4 bases and V 0 bases, and 5 bases lay outside the gene matches. The CDR3 has 15 amino acids. For the CDR3, the DNA is TGTGCCAGCAGCTTAGATCAGGGGGGGGTCTATGGCTACACCTTC. It codes for CASSLDQGGVYGYTF.

The J gene is TRBJ2-7, the V gene TRBV4-3; a possible D gene is TRBD2 (6 bases). The CDR3 totals 18 residues. Trimming cost V 0 bases and J 1 base, with 19 bases left between them. CDR1 is LGHNA and CDR2 is YSLEER in the germline V gene. CDR3 protein: CASSQEPLGGTISYEQYF. The CDR3, as DNA: TGCGCCAGCAGCCAAGAGCCCCTCGGGGGTACTATTTCCTACGAGCAGTACTTC.